What follows are 26 T cell receptor beta chains derived from one specimen sequenced in a study of cytomegalovirus exposure and HLA in healthy donors. 13 Jbeta primers and 60 Vbeta primers were used for the PCR. Some clones are missing from TCRdb's copy, which holds only in-frame ones; the method was immunoSEQ multiplex PCR. Counted here are approximately 110,000 clones, 77% occurring once; the ten biggest clones make up roughly 13%. What was sequenced was PBMCs. These receptors originate from a woman aged 40-49 years in good health and CMV-seropositive.

This clone came up a few times. The V and J genes are TRBV6-4 and TRBJ2-1; possible D gene TRBD2, 6 bases. From germline, CDR1 is MRHNA and CDR2 SNTAGT. The V and J ends lost 5 bases and 7 bases respectively, with 12 bases between them. The CDR3 spans 13 residues. DNA for the CDR3: TGTGCCAGCAGTCAGGAACTAGCAAATGAGCAGTTCTTC. Its protein is CASSQELANEQFF.

The V call is TRBV2, the J call TRBJ2-1; TRBD2 matches at 8 bases. Germline V gene sequence: CDR1 SNHLY, CDR2 FYNNEI. The CDR3 has 13 amino acids. The ends lost 11 bases at V and 7 bases at J; junction bases unmatched: 10. The chain's CDR3 is CARRGLGVNEQFF. In DNA form, the CDR3 reads TGTGCCCGTCGGGGACTAGGGGTTAATGAGCAGTTCTTC.

V usage is TRBV13 and J usage is TRBJ1-1; D is undetermined. The CDR3 is 13 residues long. The germline V gene encodes CDR1 PRHDT and CDR2 FYEKMQ (reference sequence). Trimming pared 3 bases from V and 6 bases from J, leaving 11 bases between. CDR3 sequence: CASSFMARSEAFF. CDR3 in DNA: TGTGCCAGCAGCTTTATGGCGCGGTCTGAAGCTTTCTTT.

CDR3 residues: CSVSQGTYEQYF. As DNA, the CDR3 is TGCAGCGTTAGCCAGGGCACCTACGAGCAGTACTTC. J is TRBJ2-7 and V is TRBV29-1; maybe TRBD1 (5 bases). Looked up from germline, CDR1 is SQVTM and CDR2 is ANQGSEA. V dropped 5 bases and J dropped 2 bases, with 10 bases sitting between them. The CDR3 has 12 residues.

The chain links TRBV19 to TRBJ1-5; 10 bases match TRBD1. Germline CDR1 is LNHDA and CDR2 is SQIVND (reference sequence). This CDR3 contains 15 residues. The trim removed 4 bases at V and 7 bases at J, leaving 7 bases unmatched. Here the CDR3 reads CASSTTGGSGQPQHF. CDR3 DNA: TGTGCCAGTAGTACGACAGGGGGCAGCGGCCAGCCCCAGCATTTT. Filled out from reference TRBV19 and TRBJ1-5, the complete variable domain reads DGGITQSPKYLFRKEGQNVTLSCEQNLNHDAMYWYRQDPGQGLRLIYYSQIVNDFQKGDIAEGYSVSREKKESFPLTVTSAQKNPTAFYLCASSTTGGSGQPQHFGDGTRLSIL.

This chain links TRBV6-1 with TRBJ1-6; D call uncertain. In germline, CDR1 is MNHNS, CDR2 SASEGT. Trimming took 4 bases from V and 7 from J, leaving 5 bases between them. This CDR3 contains 12 residues. CDR3 region: CASSVGNSPLHF. Here the CDR3 DNA reads TGTGCCAGCAGTGTGGGCAATTCACCCCTCCACTTT.

This clone is a singleton in its sample. The chain couples TRBV5-1 to TRBJ1-3, with a tentative D call TRBD1 (5 bases). Germline CDR1 is SGHRS and CDR2 is YFSETQ. The V end was cut by 4 bases, the J end by 3 bases, with 17 bases between. CDR3 length: 16 amino acids. In DNA form, the CDR3 reads TGCGCCAGCAGCACCGGGACTTCTTTTGGTGGAAACACCATATATTTT. Protein: CASSTGTSFGGNTIYF. Based on the CDR3 plus reference TRBV5-1 and TRBJ1-3, the full variable domain is KAGVTQTPRYLIKTRGQQVTLSCSPISGHRSVSWYQQTPGQGLQFLFEYFSETQRNKGNFPGRFSGRQFSNSRSEMNVSTLELGDSALYLCASSTGTSFGGNTIYFGEGSWLTVV.

The chain couples TRBV6-5 to TRBJ2-7; 9 bases agree with TRBD1. With V trimmed by 0 bases and J by 6 bases, 6 bases remained unmatched. The CDR3 loop spans 15 amino acids. The germline V gene has CDR1 MNHEY and CDR2 SVGAGI. CDR3 in DNA: TGTGCCAGCAGTTACTCCGGGACAGGGAGCTCCGAGCAGTACTTC. Translating it yields CASSYSGTGSSEQYF.

This chain joins TRBV7-3 and TRBJ2-3, with 9 bases matching TRBD1. Trimming removed 6 bases from V and 7 bases from J; junction bases left unmatched: 5. CDR3 size: 13 residues. Germline-derived CDR1 and CDR2 are SGHTA and FQGTGA. CDR3 residues: CASSQQGANTQYF. As DNA, the CDR3 is TGTGCCAGCAGTCAACAGGGGGCAAATACGCAGTATTTT.

V usage is TRBV11-1 and J usage is TRBJ2-7, with D tentatively TRBD1 (6 bases). Germline CDR1 reads SGHAT; CDR2 reads FQDESV (reference sequence). Trimming removed 5 bases from V and 2 bases from J, with 28 bases in between. CDR3 length: 19 amino acids. CDR3 protein: CASSGGHEIDNPGAYEQYF. DNA of the CDR3: TGTGCCAGCAGCGGGGGCCATGAAATTGACAACCCTGGGGCCTACGAGCAGTACTTC.

This clone was seen only a few times. The rearrangement links TRBV6-5 to TRBJ1-1; TRBD1 matches at 7 bases. V lost 6 bases to trimming and J lost 7 bases; unmatched junction nucleotides: 14. Germline-derived CDR1 and CDR2 are MNHEY and SVGAGI. The CDR3 extends over 15 amino acids. The CDR3 spells CASSPRQGSPGEAFF. In nucleotides, the CDR3 is TGTGCCAGCAGCCCTAGACAGGGATCTCCGGGTGAAGCTTTCTTT.

The chain uses TRBV7-6 and TRBJ2-4; tentatively, D is TRBD2 (6 bases). V lost 4 bases, J lost 4 bases, and 11 bases lay in between. CDR1 and CDR2 from the germline V gene are SGHVS and FNYEAQ. This CDR3 region has 14 residues. The DNA for the CDR3 is TGTGCCAGCAGCTCCCTCGGGGGAAAAAACATTCAGTACTTC. Encoded protein: CASSSLGGKNIQYF.

By share, this clone counts as medium-sized. This sequence joins TRBV5-4 and TRBJ1-3; the D gene is possibly TRBD1 (6 bases). The germline V and J ends were trimmed by 0 bases and 4 bases, with 11 bases remaining between them. This CDR3 spans 15 amino acids. Germline V lookup: CDR1 SGHNT, CDR2 YYREEE (reference sequence). CDR3 nucleotides: TGTGCCAGCAGCTTGGCCCCAGGGGTCGGAAACACCATATATTTT. It is translated as CASSLAPGVGNTIYF.

The chain carries TRBV10-1 and TRBJ2-7; 8 bases fit TRBD2. The CDR3 is 14 residues long. The germline V gene encodes CDR1 WNHNN and CDR2 SYGVQD (reference sequence). The trim removed 3 bases at V and 4 bases at J, leaving 5 bases unmatched. CDR3 sequence (DNA): TGCGCCAGCAGTGATAGCGGGAAGAATTACGAGCAGTACTTC. Translation gives CASSDSGKNYEQYF.

V gene TRBV19 combines with J gene TRBJ1-5; TRBD1 might be the D (5 bases). V lost 3 bases, J lost 9 bases, and 12 bases lay in between. The CDR3 is made up of 13 amino acids. CDR1 LNHDA and CDR2 SQIVND come from the germline V gene (reference sequence). DNA of the CDR3: TGTGCCAGTAGTATTGAGTTGGGGGGGCCCCAGCATTTT. As protein: CASSIELGGPQHF.

The V and J genes are TRBV7-3 and TRBJ1-4, with 7 bases lining up with TRBD1. The length of the CDR3 is 15 residues. J lost 3 bases, V lost 2 bases, and 3 bases had no gene match. Germline values: CDR1 SGHTA, CDR2 FQGTGA. The CDR3 sequence is CASSLGQAANEKLFF. The CDR3 bases are TGTGCCAGCAGCTTAGGACAGGCGGCTAATGAAAAACTGTTTTTT.

This clone was seen a handful of times. This chain connects TRBV19 to TRBJ1-1, with a tentative D call TRBD1 (6 bases). The CDR3 covers 14 residues. Germline values: CDR1 LNHDA, CDR2 SQIVND (reference sequence). V was pared by 6 bases and J by 2 bases, with 13 bases between. CDR3 in amino acids: CASRDDRKNTEAFF. The CDR3 coding sequence is TGTGCCAGTAGGGACGACAGGAAAAACACTGAAGCTTTCTTT.

The chain joins TRBV10-2 to TRBJ2-3; 7 bases line up with TRBD1. V shed 8 bases and J 2 bases; nucleotides not matched to a gene: 7. The CDR3 totals 14 residues. In germline, CDR1 is WSHSY, CDR2 SAAADI. This CDR3 is CASGGQKFTDTQYF. In DNA form, the CDR3 reads TGCGCCAGCGGGGGACAGAAGTTCACAGATACGCAGTATTTT.

This clone was seen more than once but under ten times. This rearrangement joins TRBV6-4 to TRBJ1-4; 7 positions agree with TRBD1. From germline, CDR1 is MRHNA and CDR2 SNTAGT. The trim removed 5 bases at V and 5 bases at J, leaving 5 bases unmatched. This CDR3 region has 14 residues. In nucleotides, the CDR3 is TGTGCCAGCAGTTACTTGGGACAGAATGAAAAACTGTTTTTT. Translation: CASSYLGQNEKLFF.

In its sample, this clone was seen a few times. This chain joins TRBV7-3 and TRBJ1-1, with D hard to call. CDR1 and CDR2 (germline): SGHTA, FQGTGA. V was shortened by 5 bases and J by 2 bases, with 9 bases between the two germline ends. The CDR3 loop spans 13 amino acids. The CDR3 region is CASSQEVNTEAFF. DNA for the CDR3: TGTGCCAGCAGCCAGGAAGTTAACACTGAAGCTTTCTTT.

The chain combines TRBV30 with TRBJ1-1; TRBD1 matches 8 bases. Germline CDR1 GTSNPN, CDR2 SVGIG (reference sequence). There are 14 residues in the CDR3. V lost 4 bases and J lost 7; bases outside the gene matches: 11. CDR3 nucleotide sequence: TGTGCCTGGAACAGGGGGGGAGAGCAAGGTGAAGCTTTCTTT. It codes for CAWNRGGEQGEAFF. Together with reference TRBV30 and TRBJ1-1, the CDR3 gives the full variable domain: SQTIHQWPATLVQPVGSPLSLECTVEGTSNPNLYWYRQAAGRGLQLLFYSVGIGQISSEVPQNLSASRPQDRQFILSSKKLLLSDSGFYLCAWNRGGEQGEAFFGQGTRLTVV.

This clone was recorded a few times. The chain couples TRBV28 to TRBJ1-1, with D possibly being TRBD1 (6 bases). The CDR3 is 14 amino acids. Trimming left V 4 bases short and J 5 bases short, with 14 bases between. CDR1 and CDR2 from the germline V gene are MDHEN and SYDVKM. The CDR3 protein is CASSSYREGTEAFF. The CDR3 region has the DNA TGTGCCAGCAGTTCGTACAGGGAGGGGACTGAAGCTTTCTTT. The entire variable domain, with the rest obtained from reference TRBV28 and TRBJ1-1, is as follows: DVKVTQSSRYLVKRTGEKVFLECVQDMDHENMFWYRQDPGLGLRLIYFSYDVKMKEKGDIPEGYSVSREKKERFSLILESASTNQTSMYLCASSSYREGTEAFFGQGTRLTVV.

The chain recombines TRBV27 with TRBJ1-5; no reliable D call. V was shortened by 5 bases and J by 9 bases, with 14 bases between the two germline ends. CDR1 and CDR2 from the germline V gene are MNHEY and SMNVEV (reference sequence). This CDR3 has 13 amino acids. The CDR3 here is CASSPSESWPQHF. The CDR3 nucleotides are TGTGCCAGCAGTCCCTCGGAGTCCTGGCCCCAGCATTTT.

There are a few counts of this clone. V is TRBV28 and J is TRBJ1-1; 10 nucleotides line up with TRBD1. Losses at the gene ends were 3 bases for V and 1 base for J; bases not matched to a gene: 8. The CDR3 length is 17 residues. Per germline, CDR1 MDHEN and CDR2 SYDVKM. CDR3 coding DNA: TGTGCCAGCAGTTTCGGGACAGGGGTTACAAGGAACACTGAAGCTTTCTTT. This sequence encodes CASSFGTGVTRNTEAFF.

The V call is TRBV11-2, the J call TRBJ2-3; D might be TRBD1 (6 bases). CDR1 SGHAT and CDR2 FQNNGV come from the germline V gene. V lost 3 bases to trimming and J lost 0 bases, with 10 bases between them. This CDR3 spans 15 amino acids. This CDR3 is CASSFSGQSTDTQYF. CDR3 nucleotides: TGTGCCAGCAGCTTTTCCGGACAGAGCACAGATACGCAGTATTTT.

This chain joins TRBV11-2 and TRBJ2-1, with 8 bases lining up with TRBD2. Germline assignment: CDR1 SGHAT and CDR2 FQNNGV. The trim removed 5 bases at V and 0 bases at J, leaving 3 bases unmatched. CDR3 length: 15 residues. CDR3 DNA sequence: TGTGCCAGCAGCCCGACTAGCGTCTCCTACAATGAGCAGTTCTTC. This sequence encodes CASSPTSVSYNEQFF.